This T cell receptor (beta chain) is drawn from a study of cytomegalovirus exposure and HLA in healthy donors. The PCR made use of 60 Vbeta and 13 Jbeta primers. Assay: immunoSEQ multiplex PCR; the TCRdb copy retains only in-frame clones and omits some. The repertoire has roughly 110,000 clones, about four fifths of them found once; the top ten carry 2.5% to 3%. The CDR3 totals 13 residues. CDR1 and CDR2 from the germline V gene are SGHDT and YYEEEE. Trimming removed 4 bases at V and 12 bases at J, with 16 bases between. The V call is TRBV5-6, the J call TRBJ1-4; D perhaps matches TRBD1 (6 bases). The sample was PBMCs. This clonotype originated in a woman aged 18-30 years in good health and CMV-seropositive. The CDR3 protein is CASSPDHRAELFF. CDR3 in DNA: TGTGCCAGCAGCCCTGACCACAGGGCAGAACTGTTTTTT.